This passage covers 20 T cell receptor beta chains from one sample sequenced in a study of regulatory T cells in long-lasting Graves disease. Building the TCR beta libraries relied on iRepertoire HTBI primers, and CDR3 regions underwent Arm-PCR. One entry per CDR3 protein, called by TCRdb with MiXCR from the multiplex PCR reads. Of approximately 400,000 distinct CDR3 sequences listed, 20% to 30% are singletons. Indicated time point: persistent/refractory GD, antithyroid drugs over 5 years with positive TRAb. Researchers made the TCR library from RNA that was extracted from PBMCs. The source was peripheral blood mononuclear cells (PBMCs), collected when the disease was refractory, from a patient treated with antithyroid drugs. The receptors shown here come from a female donor with Graves disease.

In this sample, this clonotype turned up a few times. The gene calls are TRBV25-1 and TRBJ1-5; 7 bases are shared with TRBD1. This CDR3 contains 14 residues. V was pared by 1 base and J by 7 bases, with 4 bases of the junction left unmatched. Looked up from germline, CDR1 is MGHDK and CDR2 is SYGVNS. The CDR3 reads CASSESGGSQPQHF. CDR3 coding DNA: TGTGCCAGCAGTGAATCAGGGGGGAGCCAGCCCCAGCATTTT.

This clonotype was seen only a few times. The V call is TRBV10-3, the J call TRBJ2-5, with D perhaps TRBD1 (5 bases). Trimming cost V 4 bases and J 7 bases, with 19 bases left between them. The CDR3 contains 15 residues. Germline lookup yields CDR1 ENHRY and CDR2 SYGVKD. The CDR3 reads CAISGARQSPGTQYF. CDR3 in DNA: TGTGCCATCAGTGGGGCCCGACAGAGTCCAGGGACCCAGTACTTC.

The table lists this clonotype with a few counts. The chain couples TRBV15 to TRBJ1-4, with a tentative D call TRBD1 (5 bases). The CDR3 loop spans 16 amino acids. V was trimmed by 1 base and J by 5 bases, leaving 14 bases between them. Germline V lookup: CDR1 LNHNV, CDR2 YYDKDF (reference sequence). The chain's CDR3 is CATSRVPGTRNEKLFF. For the CDR3, the DNA is TGTGCCACCAGCAGAGTTCCAGGGACTAGAAATGAAAAACTGTTTTTT.

This rearrangement joins TRBV29-1 to TRBJ2-3; tentatively, D is TRBD1 (5 bases). CDR3 length: 11 residues. V was cut by 5 bases and J by 8 bases, with 11 bases left in between. Germline CDR1 reads SQVTM; CDR2 reads ANQGSEA. The CDR3 DNA reads as TGCAGCGTTTGGGAAGGGGTTACGCAGTATTTT. Its translation is CSVWEGVTQYF.

This clonotype was counted at least ten times. The rearrangement uses TRBV20-1 and TRBJ2-5; 7 bases map to TRBD2. The CDR3 consists of 12 residues. Germline V gene sequence: CDR1 DFQATT, CDR2 SNEGSKA (reference sequence). The V segment lost 4 bases and the J segment 4 bases; nucleotides outside the gene matches: 3. The CDR3 nucleotides read TGCAGTGCTATGGGGGGGGGAGAGACCCAGTACTTC. This encodes CSAMGGGETQYF.

This clonotype appeared a few times. The V call is TRBV7-3, the J call TRBJ2-5; D possibly uses TRBD1 or TRBD2 (5 bases each). Germline lookup yields CDR1 SGHTA and CDR2 FQGTGA. This CDR3 comprises 13 residues. Trimming cost V 5 bases and J 7 bases, with 14 bases left between them. The CDR3 protein is CASSPTGTGTQYF. The CDR3 DNA sequence: TGTGCCAGCAGCCCAACCGGGACGGGGACCCAGTACTTC. The entire variable domain, with the rest obtained from reference TRBV7-3 and TRBJ2-5, is as follows: GAGVSQTPSNKVTEKGKYVELRCDPISGHTALYWYRQSLGQGPEFLIYFQGTGAADDSGLPNDRFFAVRPEGSVSTLKIQRTERGDSAVYLCASSPTGTGTQYFGPGTRLLVL.

This clonotype showed up many times. The V gene is TRBV12-3 or TRBV12-4, the J gene TRBJ1-6; the D gene is possibly TRBD1 (5 bases). Trimming stripped 5 bases from V and 10 bases from J, with 21 bases between. The CDR3 contains 16 residues. The CDR3 coding sequence is TGTGCCAGCAGTAGGGGCGGGGCACAGGTCGCCTCACCCCTCCACTTT. As protein: CASSRGGAQVASPLHF.

This clonotype was observed many times. The chain recombines TRBV6-9 with TRBJ2-7, with 8 nucleotides matching TRBD2. CDR1 and CDR2 from the germline V gene are MNHGY and SVAAGI. V lost 4 bases to trimming and J lost 8 bases; unmatched junction nucleotides: 4. The CDR3 sequence is 12 residues long. This CDR3 is CASSSGLAKQYF. CDR3 DNA: TGTGCCAGCAGTTCAGGACTAGCCAAGCAGTACTTC.

This clonotype was seen a few times. V usage is TRBV11-3 and J usage is TRBJ1-1; 7 nucleotides agree with TRBD1. Trimming at V came to 5 bases and at J to 2 bases, leaving 5 bases not matched to a gene. The CDR3 spans 14 residues. Germline-derived CDR1 and CDR2 are SGHNT and YENEEA. In nucleotides, the CDR3 is TGTGCCAGCAGCCGGGACAGAGATAACACTGAAGCTTTCTTT. This sequence encodes CASSRDRDNTEAFF.

V gene TRBV3-1 combines with J gene TRBJ2-7, with 10 bases aligning to TRBD2. Germline CDR1 reads LGHDT; CDR2 reads YNNKEL (reference sequence). With 1 base clipped from V and 0 bases from J, the junction kept 9 bases outside the gene matches. This CDR3 comprises 18 residues. The CDR3 sequence: CASSQVGLAENYSYEQYF. CDR3 nucleotide sequence: TGTGCCAGCAGCCAAGTAGGACTAGCGGAGAATTACTCCTACGAGCAGTACTTC.

This clonotype was picked up many times. The chain is built from TRBV19 and TRBJ1-5; TRBD1 aligns across 7 bases. The CDR3 totals 15 residues. V dropped 9 bases and J dropped 0; count of bases not matched to a gene: 8. Germline V CDR1 and CDR2: LNHDA, SQIVND (reference sequence). The CDR3 spells CASSPGQLSNQPQHF. CDR3 DNA sequence: TGTGCCAGCAGTCCGGGACAGCTTAGCAATCAGCCCCAGCATTTT.

The chain combines TRBV19 with TRBJ2-2, with 11 positions matching TRBD1. CDR3 length: 13 amino acids. V trimming: 11 bases; J trimming: 7 bases; junction bases outside the gene matches: 6. The V gene's germline CDR1 is LNHDA and CDR2 SQIVND (reference sequence). DNA of the CDR3: TGTGCCGGAGGACAGGGGGCCGTCGGGGAGCTGTTTTTT. As protein: CAGGQGAVGELFF.

The J gene is TRBJ2-2, the V gene TRBV9; weak D call: TRBD2 (6 bases). This CDR3 comprises 16 residues. Germline V gene lookup returns CDR1 SGDLS and CDR2 YYNGEE. V lost 4 bases to trimming and J lost 1 base, with 14 bases between them. As DNA, the CDR3 is TGTGCCAGCAGCCTTCTTCCGGGACTGAACACCGGGGAGCTGTTTTTT. Its protein is CASSLLPGLNTGELFF.

This clonotype was found many times. The DNA for the CDR3 is TGTGCCAGCAGCTTAGGGGGGACCCTATACGAGCAGTACTTC. Translation gives CASSLGGTLYEQYF. The chain couples TRBV7-2 to TRBJ2-7; TRBD1 or TRBD2 may be the D gene (5 bases each). The length of the CDR3 is 14 residues. V was pared by 1 base and J by 4 bases, with 11 bases between. The germline gives CDR1 SGHTA, CDR2 FQGNSA.

The V call is TRBV3-1, the J call TRBJ1-5; 7 nucleotides agree with TRBD1. V shed 4 bases and J 2 bases; nucleotides not matched to a gene: 8. The V gene's germline CDR1 is LGHDT and CDR2 YNNKEL (reference sequence). The CDR3 contains 16 residues. CDR3 region: CASSLQDRACNQPQHF. The DNA of the CDR3 is TGTGCCAGCAGCCTTCAAGACAGGGCTTGCAATCAGCCCCAGCATTTT.

This clonotype appeared a few times. The chain is built from TRBV20-1 and TRBJ2-5; 11 bases match TRBD2. Per the germline V gene, CDR1 is DFQATT and CDR2 is SNEGSKA (reference sequence). This CDR3 has 14 amino acids. The J segment lost 3 bases and the V segment lost 2 bases, leaving 2 bases of the junction unmatched. The CDR3 bases are TGCAGTGCTAGACTACTAGCGGGAGAAGAGACCCAGTACTTC. It encodes CSARLLAGEETQYF.

This chain links TRBV28 with TRBJ2-1, with D possibly being TRBD1 (6 bases). The V end lost 6 bases, the J end lost 8 bases, and 11 bases lay between the germline ends. The length of the CDR3 is 12 residues. CDR1 MDHEN and CDR2 SYDVKM come from the germline V gene. CDR3 protein: CASSEQGYEQFF. CDR3 in DNA: TGTGCCAGCAGCGAACAGGGATATGAGCAGTTCTTC.

This clonotype has a count of ten or more. The rearrangement uses TRBV3-1 and TRBJ2-5; a possible D gene is TRBD2 (6 bases). The length of the CDR3 is 14 residues. The germline gives CDR1 LGHDT, CDR2 YNNKEL (reference sequence). The ends were cut back, 8 bases at V and 0 bases at J, with 13 bases in the middle. CDR3 in DNA: TGTGCCAGCGGGTATCGCGGGAACCAAGAGACCCAGTACTTC. Translation gives CASGYRGNQETQYF.

This clonotype appeared many times. The chain links TRBV5-1 to TRBJ1-2; D not certain. This CDR3 is 13 amino acids long. Germline values: CDR1 SGHRS, CDR2 YFSETQ. Trimming took off 1 base at V and 1 base at J, with 5 bases between the two ends. The CDR3 loop reads CASSLPDNYGYTF. Written as DNA, the CDR3 is TGCGCCAGCAGCTTGCCCGATAACTATGGCTACACCTTC.

The genes are TRBV5-1 and TRBJ2-7, with a weak D call TRBD2 (6 bases). The CDR3 is 13 residues long. CDR1 SGHRS and CDR2 YFSETQ come from the germline V gene. V dropped 4 bases and J dropped 10 bases, with 18 bases sitting between them. The CDR3 bases are TGCGCCAGCAGCCGCGGTCGGGAGCTCTCTCAGTACTTC. Its protein is CASSRGRELSQYF.